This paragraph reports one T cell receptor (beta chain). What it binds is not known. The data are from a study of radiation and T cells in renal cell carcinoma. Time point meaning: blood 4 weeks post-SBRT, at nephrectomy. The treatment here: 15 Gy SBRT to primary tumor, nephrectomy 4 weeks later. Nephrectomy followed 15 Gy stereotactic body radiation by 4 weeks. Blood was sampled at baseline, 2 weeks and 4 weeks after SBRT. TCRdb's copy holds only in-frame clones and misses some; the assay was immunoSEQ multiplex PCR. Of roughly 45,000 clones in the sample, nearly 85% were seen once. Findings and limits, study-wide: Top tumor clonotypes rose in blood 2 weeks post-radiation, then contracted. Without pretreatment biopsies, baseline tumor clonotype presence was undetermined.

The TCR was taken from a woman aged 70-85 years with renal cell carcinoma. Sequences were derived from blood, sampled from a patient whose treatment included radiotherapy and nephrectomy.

The CDR3 nucleotides read TGTGCCAGCAGCCAAGGGACGGGCCGACAAACTAGCACAGATACGCAGTATTTT. This gives the protein CASSQGTGRQTSTDTQYF. V is TRBV4-2 and J is TRBJ2-3; D is unclear. The germline V gene encodes CDR1 LGHNA and CDR2 YNFKEQ. V lost 1 base and J 0 bases, leaving 17 bases between the germline ends. The CDR3 has 18 amino acids.